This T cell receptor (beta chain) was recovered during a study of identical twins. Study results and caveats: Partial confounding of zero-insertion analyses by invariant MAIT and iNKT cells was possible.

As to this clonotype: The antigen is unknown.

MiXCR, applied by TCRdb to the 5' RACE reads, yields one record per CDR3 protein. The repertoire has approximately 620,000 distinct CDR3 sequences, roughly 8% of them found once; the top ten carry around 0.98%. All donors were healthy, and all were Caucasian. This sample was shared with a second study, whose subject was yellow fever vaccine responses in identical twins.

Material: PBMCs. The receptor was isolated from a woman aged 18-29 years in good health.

Here the CDR3 reads CASSSTGTSNNEQFF. As DNA, the CDR3 is TGTGCCAGCAGCTCGACCGGGACTAGCAACAATGAGCAGTTCTTC. This sequence joins TRBV7-9 and TRBJ2-1; TRBD2 matches 9 bases. CDR1 is SEHNR and CDR2 is FQNEAQ in the germline V gene (reference sequence). Trimming took 4 bases from V and 5 from J; bases not matched to a gene: 6. This CDR3 region has 15 residues.